These 9 T cell receptor beta chains were all obtained from the same sample, sequenced in a study of control samples from healthy donors and cancer patients. Clones were sequenced by immunoSEQ multiplex PCR, and TCRdb holds only the in-frame ones, with some missing. The sample consists of 100,000 to 130,000 clones, approximately 84% of them appearing once. The sequencing input was blood. The receptors stem from a man aged 18 to 29 in good health.

The CDR3 sequence: CASSLTEGDTEAFF. The DNA for the CDR3 is TGCGCCAGCAGCCTGACGGAGGGGGACACTGAAGCTTTCTTT. This chain links TRBV5-1 with TRBJ1-1, with D perhaps matching TRBD1 (6 bases). This CDR3 contains 14 residues. The V end was cut by 4 bases, the J end by 3 bases, with 13 bases between. Germline V CDR1 and CDR2: SGHRS, YFSETQ.

The V gene is TRBV29-1, the J gene TRBJ2-7, with TRBD1 identical over 7 bases. The CDR3 consists of 16 residues. Germline CDR1 SQVTM, CDR2 ANQGSEA. J was trimmed by 2 bases and V by 8 bases; bases with no gene match: 18. The CDR3 sequence is CSPRPLRTGPTYEQYV. Here the CDR3 DNA reads TGCAGCCCGAGGCCTTTGAGGACAGGACCTACCTACGAGCAGTACGTC.

There are a few counts of this clone. This sequence joins TRBV7-2 and TRBJ2-3, with 9 bases lining up with TRBD1. CDR1 is SGHTA, CDR2 FQGNSA, per germline. The CDR3 spans 14 residues. V trimming: 6 bases; J trimming: 3 bases; junction bases outside the gene matches: 4. This CDR3 reads CASRPGQGTDTQYF. The CDR3 DNA sequence: TGTGCCAGCAGACCGGGACAGGGAACAGATACGCAGTATTTT.

This clone has a handful of counts. This chain joins TRBV19 and TRBJ1-5; a weak D match, TRBD1 (5 bases). V shed 5 bases and J shed 12 bases, with 11 bases lying between them. The CDR3 length is 11 residues. Germline V lookup: CDR1 LNHDA, CDR2 SQIVND (reference sequence). CDR3 coding DNA: TGTGCCAGTAGTTCCAGAGGGGACCAGCATTTT. It yields the protein CASSSRGDQHF.

The chain carries TRBV6-6 and TRBJ2-2, with D tentatively TRBD1 or TRBD2 (5 bases each). Germline V gives CDR1 MNHNY, CDR2 SVGAGI (reference sequence). The V end lost 7 bases, the J end lost 1 base, and 13 bases lay between the germline ends. CDR3 length: 15 residues. Here the CDR3 reads CASTYGTWNTGELFF. The CDR3, as DNA: TGTGCCAGCACCTACGGGACCTGGAACACCGGGGAGCTGTTTTTT.

This clone has just a few counts. The chain is built from TRBV7-9 and TRBJ2-1; 9 positions agree with TRBD1. The CDR3 covers 17 residues. V shed 4 bases and J 7 bases; nucleotides not matched to a gene: 14. Germline assignment: CDR1 SEHNR and CDR2 FQNEAQ (reference sequence). The CDR3 DNA follows: TGTGCCAGCAGCTCTCACTTAACAGGGGGCGACGAAAATGAGCAGTTCTTC. The encoded protein is CASSSHLTGGDENEQFF.

The chain carries TRBV10-1 and TRBJ2-2; D is unresolved. The ends were cut back, 2 bases at V and 6 bases at J, with 4 bases in the middle. Germline values: CDR1 WNHNN, CDR2 SYGVQD (reference sequence). This CDR3 region has 12 residues. This CDR3 reads CASSEGAGELFF. CDR3 bases: TGCGCCAGCAGTGAGGGGGCCGGGGAGCTGTTTTTT.

The chain has TRBV25-1 and TRBJ2-3, with unresolved D. Germline V gene data show CDR1 as MGHDK and CDR2 as SYGVNS. Trimming pared 6 bases from V and 2 bases from J, leaving 3 bases between. The length of the CDR3 is 11 residues. The DNA of the CDR3 is TGTGCCAGCAGCTCCACAGATACGCAGTATTTT. This gives the protein CASSSTDTQYF.

This clone was observed once. The V and J genes are TRBV5-1 and TRBJ1-1; 7 bases agree with TRBD1. The CDR3 sequence is 15 residues long. In germline, CDR1 is SGHRS, CDR2 YFSETQ. Germline trimming cut 1 base from V and 4 bases from J; bases unmatched to any gene: 7. DNA of the CDR3: TGCGCCAGCAGCTTGTCGACAGGGTATGGCACTGAAGCTTTCTTT. Residues: CASSLSTGYGTEAFF.